This TCR beta chain originates from a study of spatial heterogeneity in lung cancer (dated by TCRdb to between 2018 and 2020). Broadly, across the study: More beta-chain than alpha-chain transcripts were consistently detected, likely reflecting higher beta-chain transcript abundance. In the raw uncorrected reads, each unique combination of TCR and UMI appeared more than ten times on average. Both alpha and beta chains were TCR-sequenced in 200 to 250 tumor regions, around 64 matched nontumor lung samples and 55 to 60 PBMC samples obtained at surgery. TCR alpha and beta repertoires were quantitatively compared across multiple tumor regions, matched nontumor lung and blood in non-small cell lung cancer. The study linked features of the TCR repertoire to counts of nonsynonymous mutations, which were determined by whole-exome sequencing of tumor tissue. The full study reports these points: Ubiquitous expanded tumor TCRs showed up in blood more often at tumor resection than at routine follow-up. Confirming at a functional level the hypothesis that regional TCRs recognize regional mutations was considered to require additional single-cell paired TCR alpha and beta sequencing.

Explained via the paper, the time point label denotes: sample taken at primary tumor resection. Whole RNA extracted from tumor and nontumor lung tissue, or from cryopreserved PBMC samples, was used for TCR sequencing without cell sorting. Donors were 72 patients with early-stage, untreated non-small cell lung cancer from the lung TRACERx cohort. Only patients with enough RNA available from two or more tumor regions were chosen for TCR sequencing. The library came from 5' RACE. This sample was sequenced with a NextSeq 500. To allow correction of PCR and sequencing errors, the TCR library protocol tagged every TCR cDNA molecule with a unique molecular identifier. As for how the authors treated the data: Decombinator tools were used for TCR identification, UMI-based error correction and CDR3 extraction. TCRs above a frequency of 2 per 1,000, corresponding to the top 1% of the tumor frequency distribution, were defined as expanded. Rényi diversity was computed with the R vegan package after subsampling each repertoire 100 times to 5,000 TCRs. CDR3 similarity networks were built from amino acid triplet string-kernel similarity, connecting CDR3s with pairwise similarity above 0.82. TCRdb redid the processing of the public reads, applying fastp at Q25 and MiXCR, and retained in-frame beta chains. Entries that share a CDR3 protein sequence are merged under the most common genes and DNA. These V and J calls originate from TCRdb's pipeline instead of the authors' own analysis. The sample records some 50,000 distinct CDR3 sequences, 12% of which are singletons. Approximately 38% of the sample rests with the top ten.

CDR1 and CDR2, per the germline V gene, are LGHNA and YNFKEQ. V was cut back by 1 base and J by 3 bases, leaving a gap of 15 bases between them. Counted from cysteine to phenylalanine, this CDR3 has 16 amino acids. Here the CDR3 DNA is all that survives: 48 bases in frame from base 1. Remarks on this clonotype: No antigen is known for it. Per-nucleotide qualities are absent, and no much larger clonotype sits a single base away.

The sample in question was PBMCs, obtained at surgery. This sequence originates from a female donor with early-stage non-small cell lung cancer. The chain joins TRBV4-2 to TRBJ2-5; TRBD1 is perhaps the D gene, given 6 matching bases. The CDR3 region reads CASSQGSTGFEETQYF. DNA sequence: TGTGCCAGCAGCCAAGGGTCCACAGGGTTCGAAGAGACCCAGTACTTC.